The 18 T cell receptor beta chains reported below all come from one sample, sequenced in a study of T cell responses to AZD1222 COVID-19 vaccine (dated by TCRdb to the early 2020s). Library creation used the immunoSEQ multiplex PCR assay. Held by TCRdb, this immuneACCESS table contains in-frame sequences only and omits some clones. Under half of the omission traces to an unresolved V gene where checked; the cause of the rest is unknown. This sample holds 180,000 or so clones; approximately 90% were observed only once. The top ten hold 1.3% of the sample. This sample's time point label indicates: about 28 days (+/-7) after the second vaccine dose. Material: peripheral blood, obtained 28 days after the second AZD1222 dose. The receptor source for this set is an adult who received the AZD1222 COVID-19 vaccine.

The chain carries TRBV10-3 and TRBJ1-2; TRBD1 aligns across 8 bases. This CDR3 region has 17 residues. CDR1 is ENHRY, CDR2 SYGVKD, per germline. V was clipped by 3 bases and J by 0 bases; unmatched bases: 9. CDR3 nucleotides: TGTGCCATCAGTGATTTTCAGGGGGCCAAAGCTAACTATGGCTACACCTTC. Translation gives CAISDFQGAKANYGYTF.

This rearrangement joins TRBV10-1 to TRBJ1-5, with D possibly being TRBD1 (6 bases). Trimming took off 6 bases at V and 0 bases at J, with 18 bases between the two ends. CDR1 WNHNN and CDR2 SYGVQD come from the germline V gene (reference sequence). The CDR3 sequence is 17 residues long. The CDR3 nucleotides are TGCGCCAGCAGCCTCATTGGACGACAGGATAGCAATCAGCCCCAGCATTTT. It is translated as CASSLIGRQDSNQPQHF.

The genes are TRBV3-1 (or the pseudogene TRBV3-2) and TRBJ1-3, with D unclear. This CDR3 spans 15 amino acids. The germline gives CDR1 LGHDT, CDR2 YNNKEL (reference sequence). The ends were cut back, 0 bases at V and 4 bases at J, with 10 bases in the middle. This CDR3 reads CASSQDTAGGNTIYF. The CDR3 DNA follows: TGTGCCAGCAGCCAAGACACCGCGGGGGGAAACACCATATATTTT.

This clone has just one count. This chain's CDR3 is CASRWTGYEQYF. For the CDR3, the DNA is TGTGCCAGCCGTTGGACGGGGTACGAGCAGTACTTC. The J gene is TRBJ2-7, the V gene TRBV28, with D possibly being TRBD2 (5 bases). The CDR3 extends over 12 amino acids. Trimming took off 8 bases at V and 4 bases at J, with 12 bases between the two ends. Germline V lookup: CDR1 MDHEN, CDR2 SYDVKM.

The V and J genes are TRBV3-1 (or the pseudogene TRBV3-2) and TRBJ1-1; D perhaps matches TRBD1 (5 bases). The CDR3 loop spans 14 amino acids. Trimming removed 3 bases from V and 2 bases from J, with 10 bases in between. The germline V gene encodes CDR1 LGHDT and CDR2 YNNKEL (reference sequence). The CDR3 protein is CASSQAGSNTEAFF. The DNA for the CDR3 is TGTGCCAGCAGCCAGGCAGGGTCTAACACTGAAGCTTTCTTT.

The CDR3 loop is CASSSPWEDRETQYF. DNA of the CDR3: TGTGCCAGCAGTTCCCCATGGGAGGACCGGGAGACCCAGTACTTC. This chain joins TRBV6-5 and TRBJ2-5; weak D call: TRBD2 (6 bases). The CDR3 contains 15 residues. V shed 4 bases and J shed 5 bases, with 17 bases lying between them. The germline V gene has CDR1 MNHEY and CDR2 SVGAGI.

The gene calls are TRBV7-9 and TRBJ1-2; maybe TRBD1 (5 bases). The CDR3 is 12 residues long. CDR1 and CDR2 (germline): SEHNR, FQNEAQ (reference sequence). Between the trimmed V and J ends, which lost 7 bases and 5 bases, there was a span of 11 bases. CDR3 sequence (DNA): TGTGCCAGCAACCGGGGGGATTATGGCTACACCTTC. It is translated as CASNRGDYGYTF. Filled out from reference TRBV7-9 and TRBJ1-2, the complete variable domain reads DTGVSQNPRHKITKRGQNVTFRCDPISEHNRLYWYRQTLGQGPEFLTYFQNEAQLEKSRLLSDRFSAERPKGSFSTLEIQRTEQGDSAMYLCASNRGDYGYTFGSGTRLTVV.

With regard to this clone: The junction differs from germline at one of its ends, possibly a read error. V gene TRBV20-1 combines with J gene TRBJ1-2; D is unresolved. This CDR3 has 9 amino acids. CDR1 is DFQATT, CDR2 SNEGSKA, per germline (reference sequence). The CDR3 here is CSARDSASF. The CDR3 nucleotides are TGCAGTGCTAGAGATTCAGCCAGCTTC.

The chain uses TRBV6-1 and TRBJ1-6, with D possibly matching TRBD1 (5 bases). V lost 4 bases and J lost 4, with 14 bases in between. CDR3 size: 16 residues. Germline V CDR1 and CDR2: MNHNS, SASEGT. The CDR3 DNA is TGTGCCAGCAGTGCCCCCGCAGGGTTTTATAATTCACCCCTCCACTTT. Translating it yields CASSAPAGFYNSPLHF.

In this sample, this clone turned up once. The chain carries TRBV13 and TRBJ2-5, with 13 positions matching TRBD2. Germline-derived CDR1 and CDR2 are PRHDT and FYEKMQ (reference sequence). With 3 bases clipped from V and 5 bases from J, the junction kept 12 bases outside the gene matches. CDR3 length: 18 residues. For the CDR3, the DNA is TGTGCCAGCAGCTTCGCCGCACTAGCGGGAGGGTCAAGGGAGACCCAGTACTTC. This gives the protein CASSFAALAGGSRETQYF.

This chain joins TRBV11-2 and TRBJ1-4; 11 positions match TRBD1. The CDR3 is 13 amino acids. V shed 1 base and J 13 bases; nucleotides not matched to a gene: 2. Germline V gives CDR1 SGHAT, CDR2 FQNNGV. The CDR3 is CASSLGGTGGLFF. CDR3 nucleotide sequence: TGTGCCAGCAGCTTAGGTGGGACAGGGGGACTGTTTTTT.

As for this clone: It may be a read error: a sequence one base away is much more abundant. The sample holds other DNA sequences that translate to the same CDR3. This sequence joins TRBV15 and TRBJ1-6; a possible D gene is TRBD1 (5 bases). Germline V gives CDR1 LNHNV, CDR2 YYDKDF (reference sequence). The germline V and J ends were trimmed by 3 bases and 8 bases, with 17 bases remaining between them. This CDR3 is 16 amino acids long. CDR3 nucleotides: TGTGCCACCAGCAGGGGCTGGGGGGGGTTGGATTCACCCCTCCACTTT. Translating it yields CATSRGWGGLDSPLHF.

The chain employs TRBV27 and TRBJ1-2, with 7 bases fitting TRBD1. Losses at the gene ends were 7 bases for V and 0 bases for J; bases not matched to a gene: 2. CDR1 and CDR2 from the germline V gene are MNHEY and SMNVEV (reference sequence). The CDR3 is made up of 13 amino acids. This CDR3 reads CASKTGPNYGYTF. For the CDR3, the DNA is TGTGCCAGCAAGACAGGGCCTAACTATGGCTACACCTTC.

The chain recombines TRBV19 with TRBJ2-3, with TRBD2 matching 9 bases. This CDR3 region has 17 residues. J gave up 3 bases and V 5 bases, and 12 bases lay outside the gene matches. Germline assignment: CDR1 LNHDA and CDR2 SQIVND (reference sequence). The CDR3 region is CASSATGTSIRTDTQYF. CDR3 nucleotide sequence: TGTGCCAGTAGTGCCACCGGGACTAGCATTCGGACAGATACGCAGTATTTT.

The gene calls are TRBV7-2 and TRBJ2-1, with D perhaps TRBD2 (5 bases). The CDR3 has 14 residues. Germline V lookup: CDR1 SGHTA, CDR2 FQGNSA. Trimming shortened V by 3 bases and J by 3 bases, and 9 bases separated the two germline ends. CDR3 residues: CASSFRGIYNEQFF. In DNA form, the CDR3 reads TGTGCCAGCAGCTTCAGAGGGATCTACAATGAGCAGTTCTTC.

In DNA form, the CDR3 reads TGTGCCAGCAGCGGGGGTTATACGGGGGATACGCAGTATTTT. This codes for CASSGGYTGDTQYF. V and J are TRBV7-3 and TRBJ2-3; D may be TRBD1 or TRBD2 (5 bases each). Trimming left V 5 bases short and J 6 bases short, with 15 bases between. The CDR3 loop spans 14 amino acids. CDR1 is SGHTA and CDR2 is FQGTGA in the germline V gene.

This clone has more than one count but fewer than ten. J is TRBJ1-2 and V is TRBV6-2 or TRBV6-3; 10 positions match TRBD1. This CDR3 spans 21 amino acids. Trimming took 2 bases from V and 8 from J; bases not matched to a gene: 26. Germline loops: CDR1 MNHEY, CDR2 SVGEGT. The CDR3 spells CASSYQDPGQGTRVRSAGYTF. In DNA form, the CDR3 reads TGTGCCAGCAGTTACCAGGACCCGGGACAGGGGACTCGGGTTCGTAGTGCGGGCTACACCTTC.

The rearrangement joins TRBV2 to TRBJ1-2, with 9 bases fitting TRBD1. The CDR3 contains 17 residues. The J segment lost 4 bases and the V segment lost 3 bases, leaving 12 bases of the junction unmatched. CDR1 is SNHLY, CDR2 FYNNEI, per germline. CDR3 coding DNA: TGTGCCAGCAGTGATGACCCGGGACAGGGTGCTATCTATGGCTACACCTTC. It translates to CASSDDPGQGAIYGYTF.